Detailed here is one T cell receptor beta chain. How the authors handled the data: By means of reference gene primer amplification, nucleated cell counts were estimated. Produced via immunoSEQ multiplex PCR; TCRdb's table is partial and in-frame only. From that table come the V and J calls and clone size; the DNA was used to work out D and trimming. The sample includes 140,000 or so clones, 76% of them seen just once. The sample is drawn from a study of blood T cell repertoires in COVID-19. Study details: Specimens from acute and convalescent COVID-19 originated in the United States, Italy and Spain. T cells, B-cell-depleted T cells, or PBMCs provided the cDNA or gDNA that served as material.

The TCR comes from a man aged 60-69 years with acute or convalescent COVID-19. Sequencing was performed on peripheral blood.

CDR3 nucleotides: TGTGCCAGCAGCCCCTCGAATGAGCAGTTCTTC. It translates to CASSPSNEQFF. This chain connects TRBV6-1 to TRBJ2-1, with no clear D. Germline values: CDR1 MNHNS, CDR2 SASEGT. The germline V and J ends were trimmed by 6 bases and 7 bases, with 7 bases remaining between them. The CDR3 totals 11 residues.